These T cell receptor beta chains were read from a single sample in a study of radiotherapy plus CTLA-4 blockade in lung cancer. Here immunoSEQ multiplex PCR was the method, and the copy in TCRdb shows in-frame clones only, minus some. The sample records tens of thousands of clones, about 80% being singletons. Here the sequenced sample was peripheral blood, taken from a patient treated with radiotherapy plus ipilimumab. These TCRs come from a human donor with non-small cell lung cancer that progressed on radiotherapy plus ipilimumab. The CDR3 runs from the conserved cysteine through the conserved F or W. D genes are given only for firm matches. Size is omitted from some rows. Given values are once, few, many or a class for expanded clones.

J gene | clone size | V gene | D gene | CDR3 DNA | CDR3 protein
TRBJ2-2 | NA | TRBV9 | TRBD2 | TGTGCCAGCAGCGCAGGACTAGCGGGAGTAGCCGGGGAGCTGTTTTTT | CASSAGLAGVAGELFF
TRBJ2-6 | NA | TRBV5-1 | NA | TGCGCCAGCAGCTCGCCAGGGGCTGGGGCCAACGTCCTGACTTTC | CASSSPGAGANVLTF
TRBJ2-3 | NA | TRBV18 | NA | TGTGCCAGCTCACCAGTAGCGTTGGGCACAGATACGCAGTATTTT | CASSPVALGTDTQYF
TRBJ2-2 | NA | TRBV4-2 | TRBD2 | TGTGCCAGCAGCCCCGCAGGACTAGCGGGTCACACCGGGGAGCTGTTTTTT | CASSPAGLAGHTGELFF
TRBJ1-1 | NA | TRBV10-2 | NA | TGCGCCAGCACACAGGTTAATACTGAAGCTTTCTTT | CASTQVNTEAFF
TRBJ1-5 | NA | TRBV7-2 | NA | TGTGCCAGCAGCTTAGAGGGCTATAGCAATCAGCCCCAGCATTTT | CASSLEGYSNQPQHF
TRBJ2-3 | once | TRBV2 | TRBD2 | TGTGCCAGCACCCCTGGGACTAGCGGCCAAAGGACGCAGTATTTT | CASTPGTSGQRTQYF
TRBJ2-3 | NA | TRBV6-5 | TRBD2 | TGCGCCAGCAGGGCCGGGGGGTCAGATACGCAGTATTTT | CASRAGGSDTQYF
TRBJ1-1 | few | TRBV27 | TRBD1 | TGTGCCAGCAGTTTATCCAGGACAGGGTCCACTGAAGCTTTCTTT | CASSLSRTGSTEAFF
TRBJ1-4 | NA | TRBV4-2 | TRBD1 | TGTGCCAGCAGCCCGCGGGACAGGGACGTTGAAAAACTGTTTTTT | CASSPRDRDVEKLFF
TRBJ2-7 | once | TRBV5-6 | TRBD2 | TGTGCCAGCAGCTTGTACGGGGGGTACTACGAGCAGTACTTC | CASSLYGGYYEQYF
TRBJ1-1 | NA | TRBV7-8 | NA | TGTGCCAGCAGATTAGGGCTGGTGAACACTGAAGCTTTCTTT | CASRLGLVNTEAFF
TRBJ2-2 | NA | TRBV18 | NA | TGTGCCAGCTCACTAGAACAGGGAAGGAACACCGGGGAGCTGTTTTTT | CASSLEQGRNTGELFF
TRBJ2-3 | NA | TRBV7-6 | TRBD1 | TGTGCCAGCAGCCTACGGACAGGGGGGGCAGATACGCAGTATTTT | CASSLRTGGADTQYF
TRBJ2-1 | once | TRBV7-2 | NA | TGTGCCAGCAGCTTAGTGGCTACCCATCCTTCGTACAATGAGCAGTTCTTC | CASSLVATHPSYNEQFF
TRBJ1-1 | NA | TRBV4-3 | NA | TGCGCCAGCAGCCAAGATGGCTTCACTGAAGCTTTCTTT | CASSQDGFTEAFF
TRBJ2-2 | few | TRBV5-1 | NA | TGCGCCAGCAGCTTTGGCAACGCGAACACCGGGGAGCTGTTTTTT | CASSFGNANTGELFF